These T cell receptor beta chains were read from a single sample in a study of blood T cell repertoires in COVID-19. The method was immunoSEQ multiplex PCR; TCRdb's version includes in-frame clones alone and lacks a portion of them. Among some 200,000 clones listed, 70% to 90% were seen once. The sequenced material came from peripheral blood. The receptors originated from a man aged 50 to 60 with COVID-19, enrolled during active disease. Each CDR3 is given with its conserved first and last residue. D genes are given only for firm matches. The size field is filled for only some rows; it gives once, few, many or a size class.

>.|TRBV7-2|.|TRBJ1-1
CASSPIRLNTEAFF
TGTGCCAGCAGTCCCATTAGATTAAACACTGAAGCTTTCTTT
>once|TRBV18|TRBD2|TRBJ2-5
CASFSTSGQETQYF
TGTGCCAGCTTCAGTACTAGCGGACAAGAGACCCAGTACTTC
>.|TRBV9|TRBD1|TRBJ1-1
CASSSGQGVAEAFF
TGTGCCAGCAGCTCCGGACAGGGAGTAGCTGAAGCTTTCTTT
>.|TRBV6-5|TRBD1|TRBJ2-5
CASRPGTAEETQYF
TGTGCCAGCAGGCCCGGGACAGCCGAAGAGACCCAGTACTTC
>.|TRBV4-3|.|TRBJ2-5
CASSQDRGGHLQETQYF
TGCGCCAGCAGCCAAGATAGAGGGGGACACCTCCAAGAGACCCAGTACTTC
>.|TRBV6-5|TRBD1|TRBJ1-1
CASSLTGTGTEAFF
TGTGCCAGCAGTTTAACCGGGACAGGGACTGAAGCTTTCTTT
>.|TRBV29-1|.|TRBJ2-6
CSVGVSGANVLTF
TGCAGCGTTGGCGTATCTGGGGCCAACGTCCTGACTTTC
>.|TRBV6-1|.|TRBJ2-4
CASSGFRTVAKNIQYF
TGTGCCAGCAGTGGATTTCGGACTGTAGCCAAAAACATTCAGTACTTC
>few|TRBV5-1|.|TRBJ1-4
CASRPTGKSNEKLFF
TGCGCCAGCAGACCTACAGGGAAGTCTAATGAAAAACTGTTTTTT
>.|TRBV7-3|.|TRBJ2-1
CASSLNRVAYNEQFF
TGTGCCAGCAGCTTAAACAGGGTGGCCTACAATGAGCAGTTCTTC
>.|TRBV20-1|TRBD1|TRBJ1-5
CSASAGTGAQPQHF
TGCAGTGCTAGTGCCGGGACAGGGGCTCAGCCCCAGCATTTT
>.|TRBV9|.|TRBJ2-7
CASSVYPGAYEQYF
TGTGCCAGCAGCGTTTACCCAGGGGCCTACGAGCAGTACTTC
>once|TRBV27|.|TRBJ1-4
CASGHLRVGAEKLFF
TGTGCCAGCGGACATCTCAGGGTCGGCGCAGAAAAACTGTTTTTT
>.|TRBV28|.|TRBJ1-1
CASPPSGGKMNTEAFF
TGTGCCAGCCCCCCCTCGGGGGGGAAGATGAACACTGAAGCTTTCTTT
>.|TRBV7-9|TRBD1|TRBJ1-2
CASSQQGNYGYTF
TGTGCCAGCAGCCAACAGGGGAACTATGGCTACACCTTC
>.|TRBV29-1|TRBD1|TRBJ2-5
CSVDGGQLQETQYF
TGCAGCGTTGATGGGGGACAGTTACAAGAGACCCAGTACTTC
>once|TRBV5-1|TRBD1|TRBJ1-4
CASSTGQSATNEKLFF
TGCGCCAGCAGCACGGGACAGAGTGCAACTAATGAAAAACTGTTTTTT
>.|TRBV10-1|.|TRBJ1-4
CAKTGTTATNEKLFF
TGCGCCAAGACCGGGACAACTGCAACTAATGAAAAACTGTTTTTT
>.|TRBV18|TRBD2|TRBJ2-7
CASSPGTNYEQYF
TGTGCCAGCTCACCCGGGACTAACTACGAGCAGTACTTC
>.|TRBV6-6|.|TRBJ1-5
CASSRGMGDQPQHF
TGTGCCAGCAGCCGGGGGATGGGGGATCAGCCCCAGCATTTT
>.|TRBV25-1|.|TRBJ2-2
CASSESGALRLFF
TGTGCCAGCAGTGAATCAGGCGCCCTGAGGCTGTTTTTT
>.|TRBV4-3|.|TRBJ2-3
CASSQELVVGTLNTDTQYF
TGCGCCAGCAGCCAAGAACTGGTGGTGGGCACCCTAAACACAGATACGCAGTATTTT
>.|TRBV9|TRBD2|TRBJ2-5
CASSVRAGVGETQYF
TGTGCCAGCAGCGTACGCGCGGGAGTTGGTGAGACCCAGTACTTC
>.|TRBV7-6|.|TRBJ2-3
CASSLVGALGTDTQYF
TGTGCCAGCAGCTTAGTTGGAGCCCTCGGCACAGATACGCAGTATTTT
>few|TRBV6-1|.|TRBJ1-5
CASSERGPQHF
TGTGCCAGCAGTGAACGAGGGCCCCAGCATTTT
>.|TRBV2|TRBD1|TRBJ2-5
CASSGSPTGGSGTQYF
TGTGCCAGCAGTGGCTCCCCGACAGGGGGGTCAGGGACCCAGTACTTC
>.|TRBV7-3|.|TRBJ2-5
CASSFQGGQETQYF
TGTGCCAGCAGCTTCCAAGGGGGTCAAGAGACCCAGTACTTC
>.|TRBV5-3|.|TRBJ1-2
CARSLVGGINYGYTF
TGTGCCAGAAGCTTGGTTGGGGGCATCAACTATGGCTACACCTTC
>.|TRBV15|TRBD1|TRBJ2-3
CATSITGVTDTQYF
TGTGCCACCAGCATAACAGGGGTCACAGATACGCAGTATTTT
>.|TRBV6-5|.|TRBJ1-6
CASSYRGGSPLHF
TGTGCCAGCAGTTACAGGGGAGGGTCACCCCTCCACTTT
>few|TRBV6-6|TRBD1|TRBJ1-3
CASSRRTGTGEGNTIYF
TGTGCCAGCAGCCGAAGGACCGGGACAGGGGAAGGAAACACCATATATTTT
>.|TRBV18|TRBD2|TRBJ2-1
CASSPAGLADSYNEQFF
TGTGCCAGCTCACCGGCCGGACTAGCGGATTCCTACAATGAGCAGTTCTTC
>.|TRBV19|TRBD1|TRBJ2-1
CASSTQTGGSYNEQFF
TGTGCCAGTAGTACACAGACAGGGGGGTCCTACAATGAGCAGTTCTTC
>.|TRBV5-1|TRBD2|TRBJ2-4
CASSLEPAGIAKNIQYF
TGCGCCAGCAGCTTGGAGCCAGCGGGGATAGCCAAAAACATTCAGTACTTC
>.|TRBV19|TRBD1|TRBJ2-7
CASSTGTGGPYEQYF
TGTGCCAGTAGTACCGGGACAGGGGGCCCCTACGAGCAGTACTTC
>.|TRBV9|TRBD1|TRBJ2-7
CASSLSGGHEQYF
TGTGCCAGCAGCCTGTCAGGGGGCCACGAGCAGTACTTC
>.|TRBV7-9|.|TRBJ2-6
CASSLRQQPGANVLTF
TGTGCCAGCAGCTTACGGCAACAGCCTGGGGCCAACGTCCTGACTTTC
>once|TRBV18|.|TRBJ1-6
CASSLRRGDNSPLHF
TGTGCCAGCTCACTCCGCCGCGGGGACAATTCACCCCTCCACTTT
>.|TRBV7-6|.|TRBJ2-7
CASSPRGGVNEQYF
TGTGCCAGCAGCCCCCGTGGAGGGGTCAACGAGCAGTACTTC
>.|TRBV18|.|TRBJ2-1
CATSQGGVYNEQFF
TGTGCCACCTCGCAGGGAGGTGTCTACAATGAGCAGTTCTTC
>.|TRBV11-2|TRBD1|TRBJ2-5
CASSLAGTGVNGTQYF
TGTGCCAGCAGCTTAGCCGGGACAGGGGTTAATGGGACCCAGTACTTC